The entry below describes one T cell receptor beta chain. Its specificity is not known. Compared with germline, one end of the junction differs, possibly owing to a read error. CDR1 is SGDLS and CDR2 is YYNGEE in the germline V gene. The CDR3 extends over 15 amino acids. This sample is drawn from a study of cytomegalovirus exposure and HLA in healthy donors. Overall study context: In a previous analysis, more than 90 million unique TCR beta sequences were found from 150 million to 200 million T cells. Study observations and caveats: Earlier analysis yielded a pattern in which most TCR beta V segments were productive about 90% or about 30% of the time.

Vbeta (60) and Jbeta (13) primers were used in the PCR. Using immunoSEQ multiplex PCR, the repertoire was profiled, and TCRdb retains in-frame clones only, with some absent. This sample carries more than 85,000 clones, more than 65% of them seen once, and the ten largest clones take 13%. This sequence originates from a man younger than 40 in good health and CMV-seropositive. The rearrangement links TRBV9 to TRBJ2-7, with TRBD1 matching over 7 bases. The sequenced sample was PBMCs. DNA of the CDR3: TGTGTCAGCAGCCCCTATCGGGACAGTTCCTACGAGCAGTACTTC. Amino acids: CVSSPYRDSSYEQYF.